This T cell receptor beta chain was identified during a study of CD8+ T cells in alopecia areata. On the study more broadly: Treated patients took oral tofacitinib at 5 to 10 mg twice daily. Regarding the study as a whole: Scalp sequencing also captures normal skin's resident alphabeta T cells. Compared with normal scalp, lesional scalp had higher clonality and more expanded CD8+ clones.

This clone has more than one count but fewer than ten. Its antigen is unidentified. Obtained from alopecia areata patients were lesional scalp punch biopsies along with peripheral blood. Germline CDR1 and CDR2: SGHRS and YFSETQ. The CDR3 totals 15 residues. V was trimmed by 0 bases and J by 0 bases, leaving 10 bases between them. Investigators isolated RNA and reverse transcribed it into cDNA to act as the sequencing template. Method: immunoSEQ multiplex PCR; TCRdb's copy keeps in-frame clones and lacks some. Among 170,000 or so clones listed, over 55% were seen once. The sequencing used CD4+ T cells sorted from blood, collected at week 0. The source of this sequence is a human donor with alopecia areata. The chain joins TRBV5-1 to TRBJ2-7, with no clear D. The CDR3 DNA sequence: TGCGCCAGCAGCTTGGAGGCCGAGAGCTCCTACGAGCAGTACTTC. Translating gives CASSLEAESSYEQYF.